This TCR beta chain was recovered during a study of blood T cells in healthy people across ages. Overall study findings and caveats: There were more naive CD4+ cells and higher diversity in long-lived donors than in aged donors. Investigators treated diversity estimates from one million T cells as underestimates. Unsorted PBMCs prevented conclusive naive versus antigen-experienced comparison.

In the case of this clonotype: Its specificity is not known.

V was pared by 4 bases and J by 4 bases, with 6 bases of the junction left unmatched. Looked up from germline, CDR1 is MRHNA and CDR2 is SNTAGT. The CDR3 has 15 amino acids. It was with a sample-barcoded 5' primer and a J-beta primer mix that a second PCR of roughly 6 to 11 cycles was run. With 12 random nucleotides, a template-switch adaptor tagged each individual cDNA molecule. TCRdb used MiXCR to reprocess the 5' RACE reads, holding one entry per CDR3 protein. The sample lists roughly 1,700,000 distinct CDR3 sequences; about 28% were seen once. This chain links TRBV6-4 with TRBJ2-3; 9 bases align to TRBD2. This receptor was obtained from a woman in her 30s in good health. The specimen was blood. The CDR3 DNA follows: TGTGCCAGCAGTGGCGGAGCGGGAGGACCAGATACGCAGTATTTT. Residues: CASSGGAGGPDTQYF.